Listed below are T cell receptor beta chains from one sample, sequenced in a study of T-cell memory formation after mild COVID-19. TCRdb re-analysed the 5' RACE reads in MiXCR, keeping a single row per CDR3 protein. The sample records fewer than 650,000 distinct CDR3 sequences, 15% to 20% being singletons. Sequencing was carried out using PBMCs or a T cell subset sorted from them (not recorded which). These receptors originate from an adult woman who had mild COVID-19 (a few samples of this study predate the infection). Cell type and time point are not known. CDR3s include the opening cysteine and the closing phenylalanine or tryptophan. Each record gives: clone size, D gene, J gene, V gene, CDR3 protein, CDR3 DNA. D genes are given only for firm matches. Expanded clones are given a class, and other clones once, few, many or no size at all.

>-|-|TRBJ1-2|TRBV10-3
CAISATYHGYTF
TGTGCCATCAGTGCCACTTACCATGGCTACACCTTC
>many|-|TRBJ2-7|TRBV20-1
CSARDNQQVWYEQYF
TGCAGTGCTAGAGATAATCAGCAGGTCTGGTACGAGCAGTACTTC
>-|-|TRBJ1-1|TRBV27
CASSLTAGTEAFF
TGTGCCAGCAGTTTAACCGCAGGCACTGAAGCTTTCTTT
>-|-|TRBJ1-5|TRBV12-3/TRBV12-4
CASSPNLGNQPQHF
TGTGCCAGCAGCCCTAACCTGGGGAATCAGCCCCAGCATTTT
>-|TRBD1|TRBJ1-2|TRBV30
CAWSPHTGAYGYTF
TGTGCCTGGAGCCCACACACAGGGGCCTATGGCTACACCTTC
>-|TRBD1|TRBJ1-2|TRBV20-1
CSAPNYDRDYGYTF
TGCAGTGCTCCTAACTATGACAGGGACTATGGCTACACCTTC
>few|-|TRBJ1-5|TRBV7-6
CASSPNHPQPQHF
TGTGCCAGCAGCCCCAATCATCCTCAGCCCCAGCATTTT
>-|-|TRBJ2-1|TRBV25-1
CASSESRVFGSYNEQFF
TGTGCCAGCAGTGAATCGAGGGTGTTTGGGTCCTACAATGAGCAGTTCTTC
>-|-|TRBJ2-3|TRBV12-3/TRBV12-4
CATGIGGDTQYF
TGTGCCACCGGCATTGGGGGGGATACGCAGTATTTT
>-|TRBD1|TRBJ1-2|TRBV6-2/TRBV6-3
CASSPLRTGVSYGYTF
TGTGCCAGCAGTCCGCTAAGGACAGGGGTGTCCTATGGCTACACCTTC
>-|-|TRBJ2-2|TRBV2
CASSERVNTGELFF
TGTGCCAGCAGTGAGAGGGTAAACACCGGGGAGCTGTTTTTT
>few|-|TRBJ2-7|TRBV7-2
CASSSGRVYEQYF
TGTGCCAGCAGCTCGGGACGAGTCTACGAGCAGTACTTC
>few|-|TRBJ1-5|TRBV30
CAWSGEQLNQPQHF
TGTGCCTGGAGTGGGGAACAGCTCAATCAGCCCCAGCATTTT
>few|-|TRBJ1-2|TRBV12-3/TRBV12-4
CASRSPTRAYGYTF
TGTGCCAGCAGATCGCCTACGAGGGCTTATGGCTACACCTTC
>many|-|TRBJ1-3|TRBV7-6
CASSLNSRGANTIYF
TGTGCCAGCAGCTTAAACTCCAGGGGAGCTAACACCATATATTTT
>-|-|TRBJ2-3|TRBV4-2
CASSQDGGGRTTDTQYF
TGTGCCAGCAGCCAAGACGGAGGGGGGAGGACAACAGATACGCAGTATTTT
>-|-|TRBJ1-2|TRBV7-2
CASSLVTDFGTYGYTF
TGTGCCAGCAGCTTAGTTACAGACTTCGGCACCTATGGCTACACCTTC
>-|TRBD1|TRBJ2-7|TRBV7-3
CASSLTGVRYEQYF
TGTGCCAGCAGCCTAACAGGGGTTCGGTACGAGCAGTACTTC
>-|-|TRBJ2-7|TRBV3-1
CASSPSSRGAYEQYF
TGTGCCAGCAGCCCCTCTAGCAGGGGGGCATACGAGCAGTACTTC
>few|-|TRBJ2-7|TRBV5-1
CASSSLNSYEQYF
TGCGCCAGCAGCTCCCTCAACTCCTACGAGCAGTACTTC
>-|-|TRBJ2-2|TRBV4-3
CASSHLSRTGELFF
TGCGCCAGCAGCCACCTTTCCCGGACCGGGGAGCTGTTTTTT
>few|TRBD1|TRBJ2-7|TRBV3-1
CASSLWTGNYEQYF
TGTGCCAGCAGCCTTTGGACAGGGAACTACGAGCAGTACTTC
>-|TRBD2|TRBJ2-1|TRBV28
CASTKGGGFYNEQFF
TGTGCCAGCACCAAAGGCGGGGGGTTCTACAATGAGCAGTTCTTC
>few|-|TRBJ2-1|TRBV20-1
CSAKEYNEQFF
TGCAGTGCTAAGGAGTACAATGAGCAGTTCTTC
>few|-|TRBJ2-1|TRBV12-3/TRBV12-4
CASSPGRSYNEQFF
TGTGCCAGCAGCCCCGGACGCTCCTACAATGAGCAGTTCTTC
>few|-|TRBJ1-6|TRBV15
CATSRVAGDNSPLHF
TGTGCCACCAGCAGGGTGGCAGGTGATAATTCACCCCTCCACTTT
>-|TRBD1|TRBJ2-5|TRBV4-1
CASSQKSRGRETQYF
TGCGCCAGCAGCCAAAAGAGCAGGGGGCGGGAGACCCAGTACTTC
>few|-|TRBJ2-7|TRBV29-1
CSGLDRLPYEQYF
TGCAGCGGACTCGACAGGCTCCCCTACGAGCAGTACTTC
>few|-|TRBJ2-5|TRBV20-1
CSAGGAQPETQYF
TGCAGTGCTGGGGGGGCTCAGCCGGAGACCCAGTACTTC
>-|-|TRBJ1-1|TRBV6-2/TRBV6-3
CASSYSLEAFF
TGTGCCAGCAGTTACTCCTTAGAAGCTTTCTTT
>-|-|TRBJ2-3|TRBV20-1
CSASIPGGTDTQYF
TGCAGTGCTAGCATACCGGGTGGGACAGATACGCAGTATTTT
>few|TRBD1|TRBJ1-1|TRBV5-1
CASSTTGTGAGYTEAFF
TGCGCCAGCAGCACGACCGGGACAGGGGCTGGGTACACTGAAGCTTTCTTT
>-|TRBD2|TRBJ2-6|TRBV5-7
CASSLAGGQSGANVLTF
TGTGCCAGCAGCTTGGCGGGGGGGCAATCTGGGGCCAACGTCCTGACTTTC
>-|-|TRBJ1-5|TRBV4-1
CASSQWMRGNQPQHF
TGCGCCAGCAGCCAATGGATGCGTGGCAATCAGCCCCAGCATTTT
>-|-|TRBJ2-2|TRBV29-1
CSATPTCRGELFF
TGCAGCGCTACTCCGACATGCCGCGGGGAGCTGTTTTTT
>few|TRBD2|TRBJ2-3|TRBV5-1
CASSLATSGRADTQYF
TGCGCCAGCAGCTTGGCCACTAGCGGGCGAGCAGATACGCAGTATTTT
>many|TRBD1|TRBJ1-1|TRBV7-3
CASSLEQGVGTEAFF
TGTGCCAGCAGCCTAGAACAGGGGGTTGGCACTGAAGCTTTCTTT
>few|TRBD2|TRBJ2-7|TRBV6-2/TRBV6-3
CASSFIPGLAGAEQYF
TGTGCCAGCAGTTTCATACCGGGACTAGCGGGAGCCGAGCAGTACTTC
>-|-|TRBJ1-1|TRBV15
CATSGGRADTEAFF
TGTGCCACCAGCGGAGGACGGGCCGACACTGAAGCTTTCTTT
>-|TRBD2|TRBJ2-7|TRBV29-1
CSVDLAGAEQYF
TGCAGCGTTGACCTAGCGGGAGCCGAGCAGTACTTC
>-|-|TRBJ2-7|TRBV20-1
CSAIDRSSYEQYF
TGCAGTGCTATAGACAGGAGCTCCTACGAGCAGTACTTC
>once|-|TRBJ2-6|TRBV21-1
CASSSPGTGNGANVLTF
TGTGCCAGCAGCAGTCCCGGGACAGGGAATGGGGCCAACGTCCTGACTTTC
>-|-|TRBJ1-1|TRBV20-1
CSATQDGDTEAFF
TGCAGTGCTACCCAAGACGGAGACACTGAAGCTTTCTTT
>many|-|TRBJ2-1|TRBV5-1
CASSLVAGRSYNEQFF
TGCGCCAGCAGCTTGGTTGCGGGACGCTCCTACAATGAGCAGTTCTTC
>-|TRBD1|TRBJ1-2|TRBV4-3
CASSQGQGAVGGYGYTF
TGCGCCAGCAGCCAAGGACAGGGGGCGGTAGGCGGCTATGGCTACACCTTC
>many|-|TRBJ2-3|TRBV4-3
CASSSSSVDTQYF
TGCGCCAGCAGCTCCTCATCCGTAGATACGCAGTATTTT
>-|-|TRBJ2-5|TRBV7-9
CASSPALQETQYF
TGTGCCAGCAGCCCAGCGCTCCAAGAGACCCAGTACTTC
>few|-|TRBJ1-1|TRBV29-1
CSGHGGAVAFF
TGCAGCGGTCATGGGGGAGCCGTGGCTTTCTTT
>-|TRBD1|TRBJ2-7|TRBV5-1
CASSSWTGTYEQYF
TGCGCCAGCAGCTCCTGGACAGGGACCTACGAGCAGTACTTC
>few|-|TRBJ2-5|TRBV7-2
CASSANLGTETQYF
TGTGCCAGCAGCGCCAATTTGGGGACGGAGACCCAGTACTTC
>-|TRBD1|TRBJ1-6|TRBV20-1
CSARDRQGARFNSPLHF
TGCAGTGCTAGAGATCGACAGGGGGCAAGGTTTAATTCACCCCTCCACTTT